This T cell receptor (beta chain) was observed in a study of blood T cells in healthy people across ages. Turning to the study itself: Capturing about one barcoded beta molecule per two T cells was achieved by template switching. Points from the study as a whole: Estimated diversity, derived from one million T cells, was regarded as an underestimate. Unsorted PBMCs prevented conclusive naive versus antigen-experienced comparison.

V dropped 5 bases and J dropped 1; count of bases not matched to a gene: 5. Germline-derived CDR1 and CDR2 are LGHDT and YNNKEL (reference sequence). The CDR3 sequence is 16 residues long. Those donating, healthy Caucasian individuals from Russia, were aged roughly 6 to 90. Worth noting for this clonotype: The antigen remains unidentified.

For the second PCR, which ran for about 6 to 12 cycles, a sample-barcoded 5' primer and a J-beta primer mix were used. One entry per CDR3 protein, called by TCRdb with MiXCR from the 5' RACE reads. The table lists about 1.6 million distinct CDR3 sequences, around 36% of them singletons, with 11% in the top ten. Sequenced material: blood. The sequence was collected from a woman aged 30 to 39 in good health. The rearrangement joins TRBV3-1 to TRBJ2-5, with 12 bases fitting TRBD2. CDR3 in amino acids: CASSILAGGPQETQYF. CDR3 nucleotide sequence: TGTGCCAGCAGCATACTAGCGGGGGGCCCCCAAGAGACCCAGTACTTC.